These 26 T cell receptor beta chains were all obtained from the same sample, sequenced in a study of vaccination effects on CD4 cells after COVID-19. These TCRs are of unknown antigen specificity. Scientists isolated CD4+ T cells after an approximately 10-day culture period ended. Each participant was given two doses of one vaccine (BNT162b2 or mRNA-1273). Here immunoSEQ multiplex PCR was the method, and the copy in TCRdb shows in-frame clones only, minus some. The repertoire has approximately 70,000 clones, 73% of them found once; the top ten carry roughly 2.3%. This specimen consisted of CD4+ T cells from PBMCs cultured without peptide, obtained after COVID-19 vaccination. The receptors originated from a human donor who received a COVID-19 vaccine.

The chain carries TRBV27 and TRBJ2-7; 8 bases line up with TRBD2. With 6 bases clipped from V and 2 bases from J, the junction kept 6 bases outside the gene matches. CDR1 and CDR2 from the germline V gene are MNHEY and SMNVEV (reference sequence). The CDR3 sequence is 14 residues long. CDR3 bases: TGTGCCAGCAGCCTACGGGGGGGCCCCTACGAGCAGTACGTC. Protein: CASSLRGGPYEQYV.

CDR3 DNA sequence: TGTGCCAGCAGTGAAGGCAGGAACAATCAGCCCCAGCATTTT. It yields the protein CASSEGRNNQPQHF. The chain joins TRBV6-1 to TRBJ1-5, with D uncertain. The length of the CDR3 is 14 residues. The germline CDR1 and CDR2 sequences are MNHNS and SASEGT. V was pared by 1 base and J by 3 bases, with 7 bases between.

The CDR3 bases are TGTGCCAGCAGTTGGGGGGGGGAGACTGAAGCTTTCTTT. It yields the protein CASSWGGETEAFF. This sequence joins TRBV6-5 and TRBJ1-1; maybe TRBD1 (5 bases). Germline V gene sequence: CDR1 MNHEY, CDR2 SVGAGI. Trimming cost V 4 bases and J 5 bases, with 11 bases left between them. The CDR3 spans 13 residues.

The rearrangement joins TRBV2 to TRBJ1-2, with D perhaps matching TRBD1 (6 bases). This CDR3 is built from 12 residues. Germline-derived CDR1 and CDR2 are SNHLY and FYNNEI. V gave up 7 bases and J gave up 4 bases, with 10 bases separating them. The CDR3 reads CASTDRSYGYTF. CDR3 nucleotides: TGTGCCAGCACCGACAGGAGCTATGGCTACACCTTC.

This clone has just a few counts. Other DNA sequences in the sample encode the same CDR3. V usage is TRBV5-1 and J usage is TRBJ2-2; D ambiguous. CDR1 and CDR2 (germline): SGHRS, YFSETQ. The CDR3 runs to 13 residues. Trimming removed 0 bases at V and 4 bases at J, with 4 bases between. CDR3 nucleotides: TGCGCCAGCAGCTTGGACTCCACCGGGGAGCTGTTTTTT. Encoded protein: CASSLDSTGELFF.

The rearrangement joins TRBV18 to TRBJ2-7, with no clear D. The V end lost 6 bases, the J end lost 6 bases, and 15 bases lay between the germline ends. The CDR3 runs to 13 residues. CDR1 and CDR2 from the germline V gene are KGHSH and LQKENI. This CDR3 is CASSDTAVTEQYV. The CDR3, as DNA: TGTGCCAGCTCCGATACGGCGGTAACCGAGCAGTACGTC.

This chain uses TRBV6-5 with TRBJ1-2; D perhaps matches TRBD1 (6 bases). This CDR3 has 11 residues. V was pared by 6 bases and J by 7 bases, with 9 bases between. Looked up from germline, CDR1 is MNHEY and CDR2 is SVGAGI. Written as DNA, the CDR3 is TGTGCCAGCAGCACAGGGTCTGGCTACACCTTC. The encoded protein is CASSTGSGYTF.

The V gene is TRBV15, the J gene TRBJ2-5; TRBD2 matches at 7 bases. Trimming at V came to 1 base and at J to 0 bases, leaving 8 bases not matched to a gene. The CDR3 contains 17 residues. Per the germline V gene, CDR1 is LNHNV and CDR2 is YYDKDF (reference sequence). Written as DNA, the CDR3 is TGTGCCACCAGCAGAGTATATGCAGCGGGGAACCAAGAGACCCAGTACTTC. This sequence encodes CATSRVYAAGNQETQYF.

This rearrangement joins TRBV7-9 to TRBJ2-3; D gene ambiguous. V gave up 3 bases and J gave up 3 bases, with 13 bases separating them. This CDR3 has 15 residues. Germline assignment: CDR1 SEHNR and CDR2 FQNEAQ (reference sequence). Written as DNA, the CDR3 is TGTGCCAGCAGCTTTCTTAGCACTTTTACAGATACGCAGTATTTT. As protein: CASSFLSTFTDTQYF.

This chain joins TRBV15 and TRBJ2-7, with 10 bases matching TRBD1. V gave up 0 bases and J gave up 2 bases; unmatched junction bases: 16. The CDR3 runs 20 residues. Germline-derived CDR1 and CDR2 are LNHNV and YYDKDF (reference sequence). CDR3 sequence (DNA): TGTGCCACCAGCAGAGATCGGCGGGACAGGGGCGCGACGAAGGCCTACGAGCAGTACGTC. Residues: CATSRDRRDRGATKAYEQYV.

The V call is TRBV28, the J call TRBJ1-2; tentative D call: TRBD1 (5 bases). V lost 2 bases and J 14 bases, leaving 21 bases between the germline ends. Germline V gene sequence: CDR1 MDHEN, CDR2 SYDVKM. The CDR3 covers 14 residues. The CDR3 DNA reads TGTGCCAGCAGTTTAAAGCCCCGGGACGCCGGTATTACCTTC. Amino acid sequence: CASSLKPRDAGITF.

V gene TRBV4-3 combines with J gene TRBJ2-2, with TRBD2 matching 11 bases. J gave up 6 bases and V 2 bases, and 5 bases lay outside the gene matches. CDR3 length: 16 residues. From germline, CDR1 is LGHNA and CDR2 YSLEER. DNA of the CDR3: TGCGCCAGCAGCCAATCCCCGGGACTAGCGGCCGGGGAGCTGTTTTTT. Amino acid sequence: CASSQSPGLAAGELFF.

This clone came up a few times. This chain connects TRBV5-6 to TRBJ2-1, with unresolved D. The V end lost 5 bases, the J end lost 1 base, and 10 bases lay between the germline ends. The CDR3 covers 14 residues. Germline CDR1 SGHDT, CDR2 YYEEEE. For the CDR3, the DNA is TGTGCCAGCAGGGGTAGCCAATCCTACAATGAGCAGTTCTTC. Its translation is CASRGSQSYNEQFF. The whole variable domain, filled in from reference TRBV5-6 and TRBJ2-1, reads DAGVTQSPTHLIKTRGQQVTLRCSPKSGHDTVSWYQQALGQGPQFIFQYYEEEERQRGNFPDRFSGHQFPNYSSELNVNALLLGDSALYLCASRGSQSYNEQFFGPGTRLTVL.

This clone was found once. The chain is built from TRBV6-5 and TRBJ1-6; D possibly corresponds to TRBD1 (5 bases). The V gene's germline CDR1 is MNHEY and CDR2 SVGAGI. The CDR3 is made up of 14 amino acids. V was clipped by 0 bases and J by 15 bases, with 15 bases between them. CDR3 coding DNA: TGTGCCAGCAGTTACTCGAATCAGGGTACGCTCCTCCACTTT. The encoded protein is CASSYSNQGTLLHF.

The chain recombines TRBV30 with TRBJ1-5, with TRBD1 identical over 7 bases. The CDR3 runs 14 residues. Germline V CDR1 and CDR2: GTSNPN, SVGIG (reference sequence). The ends lost 1 base at V and 4 bases at J; junction bases unmatched: 4. In DNA form, the CDR3 reads TGTGCCTGGAGTGACGGGACAGTTAATCAGCCCCAGCATTTT. Translated, it gives CAWSDGTVNQPQHF.

This chain links TRBV27 with TRBJ2-7, with 12 nucleotides matching TRBD1. Trimming took 5 bases from V and 6 from J; bases not matched to a gene: 8. The CDR3 sequence is 15 residues long. Germline CDR1 is MNHEY and CDR2 is SMNVEV (reference sequence). The CDR3 loop reads CASSPLGTGGLEQYV. CDR3 nucleotide sequence: TGTGCCAGCAGTCCCCTCGGGACAGGGGGCCTCGAGCAGTACGTC.

This rearrangement joins TRBV3-1 (or the pseudogene TRBV3-2) to TRBJ2-2; D gene uncertain. This CDR3 has 13 amino acids. Trimming stripped 1 base from V and 10 bases from J, with 10 bases between. The germline CDR1 and CDR2 sequences are LGHDT and YNNKEL (reference sequence). The CDR3 nucleotides are TGTGCCAGCAGCCAAGGGCCAACGGTGGAGCTGTTTTTT. Its protein product is CASSQGPTVELFF.

The V and J genes are TRBV6-5 and TRBJ1-1; TRBD1 is a possible D gene (5 bases). The V and J ends lost 5 bases and 1 base respectively, with 8 bases between them. The CDR3 sequence is 13 residues long. The germline CDR1 and CDR2 sequences are MNHEY and SVGAGI. DNA for the CDR3: TGTGCCAGCAGTCCAACAGGGAACACTGAAGCTTTCTTT. This sequence encodes CASSPTGNTEAFF.

The chain uses TRBV5-5 and TRBJ1-5; D is undetermined. Per the germline V gene, CDR1 is SGHKS and CDR2 is YYEKEE (reference sequence). This CDR3 region has 15 residues. The V end was cut by 5 bases, the J end by 0 bases, with 12 bases between. CDR3 sequence: CASRLDPYSNQPQHF. DNA of the CDR3: TGTGCCAGCAGGCTGGATCCGTATAGCAATCAGCCCCAGCATTTT.

The V call is TRBV18, the J call TRBJ2-2, with D unresolved. CDR1 KGHSH and CDR2 LQKENI come from the germline V gene. This CDR3 has 12 residues. The V and J ends lost 3 bases and 1 base respectively, with 0 bases between them. DNA of the CDR3: TGTGCCAGCTCACCGAACACCGGGGAGCTGTTTTTT. Its translation: CASSPNTGELFF. The full variable domain, its missing parts supplied by reference TRBV18 and TRBJ2-2, is NAGVMQNPRHLVRRRGQEARLRCSPMKGHSHVYWYRQLPEEGLKFMVYLQKENIIDESGMPKERFSAEFPKEGPSILRIQQVVRGDSAAYFCASSPNTGELFFGEGSRLTVL.

This clone was found a few times. The chain recombines TRBV6-1 with TRBJ2-1; a possible D gene is TRBD1 (6 bases). V was trimmed by 2 bases and J by 0 bases, leaving 8 bases between them. There are 15 residues in the CDR3. Germline CDR1 reads MNHNS; CDR2 reads SASEGT. The chain's CDR3 is CASSERQASYNEQFF. In DNA form, the CDR3 reads TGTGCCAGCAGTGAACGACAGGCCTCCTACAATGAGCAGTTCTTC.

This clone was seen only a few times. J is TRBJ2-2 and V is TRBV11-2, with 8 bases fitting TRBD1. Unmatched junction bases numbered 7, after V lost 5 bases and J lost 5 bases. Looked up from germline, CDR1 is SGHAT and CDR2 is FQNNGV. The CDR3 totals 15 residues. CDR3 sequence: CASSPGQGWTGELFF. In nucleotides, the CDR3 is TGTGCCAGCAGCCCCGGACAGGGATGGACCGGGGAGCTGTTTTTT.

V is TRBV7-8 and J is TRBJ1-1, with 11 bases fitting TRBD1. Germline CDR1 SGHVS, CDR2 FQNEAQ. The length of the CDR3 is 15 residues. V shed 8 bases and J 4 bases; nucleotides not matched to a gene: 9. The CDR3 DNA reads as TGTGCCAGCGGGGGTTCCGGGACAGGGGGCACTGAAGCTTTCTTT. Translation gives CASGGSGTGGTEAFF.

The CDR3 sequence is CASSPRTGGDTGELFF. The CDR3 DNA sequence: TGTGCCAGCTCACCCAGGACAGGGGGCGACACCGGGGAGCTGTTTTTT. The J gene is TRBJ2-2, the V gene TRBV18; 11 bases match TRBD1. CDR1 and CDR2 from the germline V gene are KGHSH and LQKENI. The V and J ends lost 3 bases and 3 bases, in that order; junction bases with no gene match: 3. This CDR3 has 16 residues. Complete variable domain (other parts from reference TRBV18 and TRBJ2-2): NAGVMQNPRHLVRRRGQEARLRCSPMKGHSHVYWYRQLPEEGLKFMVYLQKENIIDESGMPKERFSAEFPKEGPSILRIQQVVRGDSAAYFCASSPRTGGDTGELFFGEGSRLTVL.

The V call is TRBV6-2 or TRBV6-3, the J call TRBJ1-5, with a possible D match to TRBD1 (5 bases). The V and J ends lost 6 bases and 7 bases respectively, with 10 bases between them. This CDR3 is 12 amino acids long. CDR1 and CDR2 (germline): MNHEY, SVGEGT. Here the CDR3 reads CASSGARQPQHF. In DNA form, the CDR3 reads TGTGCCAGCAGCGGGGCACGGCAGCCCCAGCATTTT.

This clone appeared a few times. CDR3 sequence reads: CASSHWGGAPSGANVLTF. CDR3 sequence (DNA): TGTGCCAGCAGCCACTGGGGGGGGGCCCCCTCTGGGGCCAACGTCCTGACTTTC. The chain uses TRBV5-6 and TRBJ2-6, with D possibly TRBD2 on 7 matching bases. This CDR3 has 18 amino acids. V shed 4 bases and J shed 0 bases, with 17 bases lying between them. Per the germline V gene, CDR1 is SGHDT and CDR2 is YYEEEE.